This TCR beta chain stems from a study of control samples from healthy donors and cancer patients. Assay: immunoSEQ multiplex PCR; the TCRdb copy retains only in-frame clones and omits some. The sample shows around 200,000 clones, around 91% of them seen only once. Germline V gives CDR1 MNHNS, CDR2 SASEGT. The CDR3 spans 14 residues. Trimming cost V 1 base and J 2 bases; bases outside gene matches: 1. The rearrangement uses TRBV6-1 and TRBJ2-7, with TRBD1 identical over 8 bases. The TCR sequence derives from a woman in her twenties or thirties in good health. Sequences were obtained from blood. This chain's CDR3 is CASSEGTGTYEQYF. CDR3 DNA sequence: TGTGCCAGCAGTGAAGGGACAGGGACCTACGAGCAGTACTTC.